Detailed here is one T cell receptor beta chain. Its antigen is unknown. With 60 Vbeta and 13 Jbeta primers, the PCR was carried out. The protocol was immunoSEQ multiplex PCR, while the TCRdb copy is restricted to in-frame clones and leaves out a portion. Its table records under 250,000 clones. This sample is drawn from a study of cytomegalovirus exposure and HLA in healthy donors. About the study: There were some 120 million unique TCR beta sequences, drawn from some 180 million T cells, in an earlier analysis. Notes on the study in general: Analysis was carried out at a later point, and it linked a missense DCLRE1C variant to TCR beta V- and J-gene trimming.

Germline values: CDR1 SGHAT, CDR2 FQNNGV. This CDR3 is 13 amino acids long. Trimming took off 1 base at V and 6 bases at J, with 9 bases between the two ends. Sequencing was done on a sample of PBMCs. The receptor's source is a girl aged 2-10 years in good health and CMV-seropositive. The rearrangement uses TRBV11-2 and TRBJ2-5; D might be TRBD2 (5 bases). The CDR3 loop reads CASSLAGRKTQYF. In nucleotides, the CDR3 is TGTGCCAGCAGCTTAGCGGGGAGAAAGACCCAGTACTTC.